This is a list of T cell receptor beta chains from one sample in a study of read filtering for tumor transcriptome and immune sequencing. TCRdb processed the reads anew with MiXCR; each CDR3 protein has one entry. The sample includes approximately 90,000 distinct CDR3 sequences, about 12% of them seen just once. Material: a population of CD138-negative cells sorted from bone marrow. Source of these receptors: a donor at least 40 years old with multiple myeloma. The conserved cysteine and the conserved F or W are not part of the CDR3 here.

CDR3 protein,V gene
ASSIPPDGSGANVLT,TRBV19
ASSFGTRSTDTQY,TRBV5-1
ASSPAKRNTEAF,TRBV5-1
ASSLGAVQRTQY,TRBV7-2
ASKSSGRPENEQF,TRBV3-1
ASSRASAETQY,TRBV5-1
ATSDPNTGELF,TRBV24-1
ASGVAGGSYNEQF,TRBV9
ASRAAGPNTEAF,TRBV5-1
ASSLTTPGETQY,TRBV11-2
AWSQTGGQETQY,TRBV30
SASRARREFYEQY,TRBV20-1
AWSGGRTSVKNTQY,TRBV30
ASSQQGYQPQH,TRBV14
ASSLDLSSYNEQF,TRBV5-4
ASSQDVGRDNEQF,TRBV14
ASSLDLGGPQH,TRBV7-9
ASSRGQGLNYGYT,TRBV3-1
ASSLRAGGDYGYT,TRBV7-9
ASKPAGGTDTQY,TRBV6-6
ASGGGTGGNNEQF,TRBV5-1
ASSLGRLAGDPF,TRBV5-1
ASSMNRPQRGYNEQF,TRBV19
ASSIGTGSQETQY,TRBV9
ASSQARRADTEAF,TRBV14
ASRPGQLNTEAF,TRBV6-2/TRBV6-3
ASRQGGYNEQF,TRBV2
SVLDRGPSGANVLT,TRBV29-1
SVRGGVGGVNTEAF,TRBV29-1
ASAGTSGSNEQF,TRBV7-8
ASSLWTGSSYNEQF,TRBV28
ASSLGRDREQY,TRBV11-2
ASTLGGSGNEQF,TRBV28
ASSFWEGGQETQY,TRBV7-9
ASSVAADTQY,TRBV9
ASSQEAASYNEQF,TRBV4-1
SVEYVTDTQY,TRBV29-1
ASIWKANTGELF,TRBV19
SAKGLAALNTGELF,TRBV29-1
ASSLDRGSYEQY,TRBV5-1
AWRGTSGRTYNEQF,TRBV30
ASSTGQGNFEKLF,TRBV11-2
ASSQQGGGTEAF,TRBV5-1
AWSWRVSTDTQH,TRBV30
SVEGEGGRQETQY,TRBV29-1
ASSPPDFSYGYT,TRBV12-3/TRBV12-4
ASSRGFRDPGNTIY,TRBV12-3/TRBV12-4
ASSTGASSYNEQF,TRBV5-1
SVITGTPYEQY,TRBV29-1
ASTPGLPFNEQF,TRBV6-2/TRBV6-3
ASSPAGAYKGYT,TRBV27
ASSLAVRTSGRAGDTQY,TRBV5-1
ASRSSGPSYEQY,TRBV28